The 13 T cell receptor beta chains in this list originate from one sample, sequenced in a study of response to subunit inactivated influenza vaccine. TCRdb passed the RT-PCR reads through MiXCR, listing each CDR3 protein once. The sample yields about 520,000 distinct CDR3 sequences, 11% seen once. The specimen was PBMCs from blood, collected 45 days after vaccination. The receptors were gathered from a man between 45 and 60 years old who received an inactivated influenza vaccine.

The rearrangement joins TRBV12-3 or TRBV12-4 to TRBJ1-5, with D possibly being TRBD1 (6 bases). The V gene lost 3 bases and the J gene lost 2 bases, with 11 bases spanning the gap. The CDR3 runs 15 residues. CDR3 sequence (DNA): TGTGCCAGCAGTTTCGGGGGCTCGGGCAATCAGCCCCAGCATTTT. It encodes CASSFGGSGNQPQHF.

This clonotype was detected many times. This chain connects TRBV5-1 to TRBJ2-3; 7 positions match TRBD1. CDR1 and CDR2 (germline): SGHRS, YFSETQ. This CDR3 is 17 amino acids long. V was pared by 4 bases and J by 4 bases, with 15 bases of the junction left unmatched. CDR3 residues: CASSKRPGQQRADTQYF. In DNA, the CDR3 is TGCGCCAGCAGCAAAAGACCGGGACAGCAAAGGGCAGATACGCAGTATTTT.

Many counts were recorded for this clonotype. The rearrangement links TRBV6-1 to TRBJ1-6, with a possible D match to TRBD1 (6 bases). The CDR3 has 13 residues. V was trimmed by 10 bases and J by 7 bases, leaving 14 bases between them. The germline gives CDR1 MNHNS, CDR2 SASEGT. This CDR3 reads CAISRQENSPLHF. The CDR3 DNA sequence: TGTGCCATTTCAAGACAGGAGAATTCACCCCTCCACTTT.

This clonotype has more than one count but fewer than ten. The chain couples TRBV6-5 to TRBJ1-2, with TRBD1 as a possible D gene (5 bases). V was shortened by 0 bases and J by 4 bases, with 9 bases between the two germline ends. The CDR3 is 14 residues long. CDR1 and CDR2 (germline): MNHEY, SVGAGI. This chain's CDR3 is CASSYSGAFYGYTF. The CDR3 DNA sequence: TGTGCCAGCAGTTACTCAGGGGCGTTCTATGGCTACACCTTC.

This clonotype was found a few times. The chain links TRBV7-2 to TRBJ2-6; D is tentatively TRBD1 or TRBD2 (7 bases each). The germline V gene has CDR1 SGHTA and CDR2 FQGNSA. V was shortened by 7 bases and J by 2 bases, with 12 bases between the two germline ends. The CDR3 sequence is 15 residues long. The CDR3 DNA sequence: TGTGCCAGCACCAGGGGGGGGACTGGGGCCAACGTCCTGACTTTC. It is translated as CASTRGGTGANVLTF.

This clonotype has just a few counts. V gene TRBV5-1 combines with J gene TRBJ1-2; TRBD1 agrees at 9 bases. V shed 4 bases, J shed 4 bases, and the junction held 5 bases outside the gene matches. The CDR3 totals 14 residues. Germline CDR1 and CDR2: SGHRS and YFSETQ. The DNA for the CDR3 is TGCGCCAGCAGCGAAACAGGGGGCTCCTATGGCTACACCTTC. It is translated as CASSETGGSYGYTF.

A few counts support this clonotype. V is TRBV12-3 or TRBV12-4 and J is TRBJ2-1, with 8 bases identical to TRBD1. J lost 8 bases, V lost 3 bases, and 12 bases had no gene match. The CDR3 runs to 16 residues. The CDR3 is CASSFLSGAGGDEQFF. The CDR3 DNA reads as TGTGCCAGCAGTTTTCTGTCTGGGGCAGGGGGCGATGAGCAGTTCTTC.

The V gene is TRBV18, the J gene TRBJ1-1; perhaps TRBD1 as D (6 bases). This CDR3 region has 15 residues. Trimming pared 1 base from V and 4 bases from J, leaving 13 bases between. CDR1 is KGHSH, CDR2 LQKENI, per germline. For the CDR3, the DNA is TGTGCCAGCTCACCACAAACAGGGACTAGCACTGAAGCTTTCTTT. As protein: CASSPQTGTSTEAFF.

The rearrangement joins TRBV6-2 or TRBV6-3 to TRBJ1-1, with D unresolved. The V gene's germline CDR1 is MNHEY and CDR2 SVGEGT. CDR3 size: 14 residues. Deletions cut 6 bases from V and 3 bases from J, with 14 bases between. CDR3 sequence: CASRDISGDTEAFF. The CDR3 coding sequence is TGTGCCAGCAGAGACATTTCAGGCGACACTGAAGCTTTCTTT.

This clonotype was found a few times. The chain recombines TRBV20-1 with TRBJ2-1; 14 nucleotides line up with TRBD2. The ends lost 1 base at V and 4 bases at J; junction bases unmatched: 9. Germline CDR1 reads DFQATT; CDR2 reads SNEGSKA (reference sequence). The CDR3 contains 18 residues. CDR3 bases: TGCAGTGCTAGAGCATCGACTAGCGGGAGGGCCTCTTACAATGAGCAGTTCTTC. Amino acids: CSARASTSGRASYNEQFF.

This clonotype was seen ten or more times. The V gene is TRBV7-2, the J gene TRBJ2-7; 7 bases match TRBD1. The germline V gene has CDR1 SGHTA and CDR2 FQGNSA. Trimming cost V 2 bases and J 1 base; bases outside gene matches: 2. The CDR3 sequence is 14 residues long. The CDR3 reads CASSLTGQSYEQYF. The CDR3 DNA reads as TGTGCCAGCAGCTTAACGGGACAGTCCTACGAGCAGTACTTC.

The rearrangement links TRBV7-9 to TRBJ2-2; TRBD1 matches at 9 bases. Germline V lookup: CDR1 SEHNR, CDR2 FQNEAQ (reference sequence). The CDR3 length is 15 residues. After removal of 6 bases from V and 4 bases from J, the junction contained 6 bases not matched to a gene. The CDR3 nucleotides read TGTGCCAGCAGGACCGGGACAGGGCCCACCGGGGAGCTGTTTTTT. Translated: CASRTGTGPTGELFF.

This rearrangement joins TRBV5-1 to TRBJ2-7; perhaps TRBD1 as D (6 bases). The germline gives CDR1 SGHRS, CDR2 YFSETQ. There are 16 residues in the CDR3. Between the trimmed V and J ends, which lost 3 bases and 3 bases, there was a span of 19 bases. The CDR3 sequence is CASSWGWGPHGYEQYF. The CDR3 DNA reads TGCGCCAGCAGCTGGGGGTGGGGGCCCCATGGCTACGAGCAGTACTTC.